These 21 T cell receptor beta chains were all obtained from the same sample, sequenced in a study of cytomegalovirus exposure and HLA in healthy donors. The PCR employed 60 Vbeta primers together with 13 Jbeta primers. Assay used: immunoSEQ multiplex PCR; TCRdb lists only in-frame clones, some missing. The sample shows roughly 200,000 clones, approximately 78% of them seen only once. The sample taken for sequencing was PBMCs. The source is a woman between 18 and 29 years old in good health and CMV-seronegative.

The CDR3 region is CASSTLAGHRGTQYF. CDR3 coding DNA: TGTGCCAGCAGCACACTAGCGGGTCACCGGGGGACCCAGTACTTC. The genes are TRBV27 and TRBJ2-5; TRBD2 aligns across 9 bases. Germline CDR1 MNHEY, CDR2 SMNVEV (reference sequence). The CDR3 extends over 15 amino acids. V dropped 6 bases and J dropped 7; count of bases not matched to a gene: 12.

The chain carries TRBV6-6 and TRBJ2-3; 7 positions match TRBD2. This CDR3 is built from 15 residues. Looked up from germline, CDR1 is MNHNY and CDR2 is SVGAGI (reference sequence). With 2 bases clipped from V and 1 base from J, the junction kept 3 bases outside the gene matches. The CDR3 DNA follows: TGTGCCAGCAGTTACGCTAGCGGAGGCACAGATACGCAGTATTTT. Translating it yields CASSYASGGTDTQYF.

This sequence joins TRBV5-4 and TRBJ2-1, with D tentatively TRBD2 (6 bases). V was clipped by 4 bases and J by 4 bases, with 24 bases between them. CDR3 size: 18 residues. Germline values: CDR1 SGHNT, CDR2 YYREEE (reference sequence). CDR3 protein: CASSTNGRSGGIYNEQFF. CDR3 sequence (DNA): TGTGCCAGCAGCACCAACGGACGGAGTGGGGGGATTTACAATGAGCAGTTCTTC.

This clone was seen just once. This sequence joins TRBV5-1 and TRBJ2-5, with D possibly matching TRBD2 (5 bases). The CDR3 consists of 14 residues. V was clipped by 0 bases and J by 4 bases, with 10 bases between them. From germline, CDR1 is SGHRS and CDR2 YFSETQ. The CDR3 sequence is CASSLVGDRETQYF. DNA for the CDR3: TGCGCCAGCAGCTTGGTGGGAGATCGAGAGACCCAGTACTTC.

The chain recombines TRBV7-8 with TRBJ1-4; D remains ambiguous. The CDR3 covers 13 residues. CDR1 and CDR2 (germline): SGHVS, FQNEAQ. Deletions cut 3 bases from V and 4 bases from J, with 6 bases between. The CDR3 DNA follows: TGTGCCAGCAGCTTTAGTCTTAATGAAAAACTGTTTTTT. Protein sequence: CASSFSLNEKLFF.

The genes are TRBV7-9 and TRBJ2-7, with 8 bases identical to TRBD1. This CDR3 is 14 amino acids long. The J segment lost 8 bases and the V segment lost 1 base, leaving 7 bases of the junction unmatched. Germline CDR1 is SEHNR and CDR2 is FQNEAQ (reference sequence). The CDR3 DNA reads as TGTGCCAGCAGCTTAGAGAGGGACAGGTCTCAGCAGTACTTC. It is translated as CASSLERDRSQQYF. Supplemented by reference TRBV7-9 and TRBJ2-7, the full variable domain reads DTGVSQNPRHKITKRGQNVTFRCDPISEHNRLYWYRQTLGQGPEFLTYFQNEAQLEKSRLLSDRFSAERPKGSFSTLEIQRTEQGDSAMYLCASSLERDRSQQYFGPGTRLTVT.

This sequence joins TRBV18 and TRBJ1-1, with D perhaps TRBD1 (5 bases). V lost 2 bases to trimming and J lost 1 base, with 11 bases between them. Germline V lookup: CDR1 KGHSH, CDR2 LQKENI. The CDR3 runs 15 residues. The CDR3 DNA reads TGTGCCAGCTCACCAATCAGGGTCCAGAACACTGAAGCTTTCTTT. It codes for CASSPIRVQNTEAFF.

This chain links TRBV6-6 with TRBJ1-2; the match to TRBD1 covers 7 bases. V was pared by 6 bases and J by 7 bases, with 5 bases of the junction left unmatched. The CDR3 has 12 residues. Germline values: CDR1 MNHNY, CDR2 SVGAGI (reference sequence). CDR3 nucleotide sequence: TGTGCCAGCAGCGGGACAGAATCTGGCTACACCTTC. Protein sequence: CASSGTESGYTF.

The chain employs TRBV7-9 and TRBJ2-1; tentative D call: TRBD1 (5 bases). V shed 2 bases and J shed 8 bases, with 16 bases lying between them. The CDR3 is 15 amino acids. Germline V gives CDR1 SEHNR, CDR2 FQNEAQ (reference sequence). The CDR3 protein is CASSLRGGSKDEQFF. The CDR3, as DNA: TGTGCCAGCAGCTTAAGGGGCGGTAGTAAGGATGAGCAGTTCTTC.

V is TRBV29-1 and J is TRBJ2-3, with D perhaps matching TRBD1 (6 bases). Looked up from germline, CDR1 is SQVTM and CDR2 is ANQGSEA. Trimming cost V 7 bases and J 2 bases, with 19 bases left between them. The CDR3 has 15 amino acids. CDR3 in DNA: TGCAGCGGCCAGGGGTCCTCCGCTAACACAGATACGCAGTATTTT. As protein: CSGQGSSANTDTQYF.

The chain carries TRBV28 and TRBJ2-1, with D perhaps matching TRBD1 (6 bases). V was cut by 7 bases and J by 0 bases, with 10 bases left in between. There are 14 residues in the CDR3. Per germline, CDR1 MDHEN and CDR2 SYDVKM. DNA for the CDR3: TGTGCCAGCAACCCGACAGGCTCCTACAATGAGCAGTTCTTC. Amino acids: CASNPTGSYNEQFF.

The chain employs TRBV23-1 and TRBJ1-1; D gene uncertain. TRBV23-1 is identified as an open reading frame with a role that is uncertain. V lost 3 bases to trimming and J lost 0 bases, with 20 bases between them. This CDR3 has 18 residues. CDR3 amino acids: CASSHLNSLPLLNTEAFF. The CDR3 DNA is TGCGCCAGCAGTCATCTCAACAGCCTTCCTCTCTTGAACACTGAAGCTTTCTTT.

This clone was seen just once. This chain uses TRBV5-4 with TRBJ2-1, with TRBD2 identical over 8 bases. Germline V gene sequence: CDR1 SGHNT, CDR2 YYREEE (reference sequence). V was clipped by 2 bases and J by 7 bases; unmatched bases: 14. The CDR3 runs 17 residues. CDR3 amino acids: CASSFVGAGAESNEQFF. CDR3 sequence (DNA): TGTGCCAGCAGCTTCGTAGGAGCGGGAGCGGAGAGTAATGAGCAGTTCTTC.

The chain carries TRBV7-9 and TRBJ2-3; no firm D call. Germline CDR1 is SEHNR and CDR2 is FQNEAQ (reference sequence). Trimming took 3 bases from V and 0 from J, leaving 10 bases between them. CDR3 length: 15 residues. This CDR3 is CASSLSLLSTDTQYF. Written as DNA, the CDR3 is TGTGCCAGCAGCTTGAGTCTCCTCAGCACAGATACGCAGTATTTT.

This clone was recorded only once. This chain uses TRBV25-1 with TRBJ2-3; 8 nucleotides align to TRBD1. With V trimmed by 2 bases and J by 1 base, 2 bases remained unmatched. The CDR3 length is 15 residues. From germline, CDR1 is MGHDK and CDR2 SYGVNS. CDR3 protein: CASSETGQGTDTQYF. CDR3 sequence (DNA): TGTGCCAGCAGTGAAACGGGACAGGGCACAGATACGCAGTATTTT.

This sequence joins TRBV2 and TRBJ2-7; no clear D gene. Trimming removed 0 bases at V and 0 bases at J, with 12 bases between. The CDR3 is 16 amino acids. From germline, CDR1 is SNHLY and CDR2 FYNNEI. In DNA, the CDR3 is TGTGCCAGCAGTGAAGCGTTCTCGCGGCTCTCCTACGAGCAGTACTTC. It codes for CASSEAFSRLSYEQYF.

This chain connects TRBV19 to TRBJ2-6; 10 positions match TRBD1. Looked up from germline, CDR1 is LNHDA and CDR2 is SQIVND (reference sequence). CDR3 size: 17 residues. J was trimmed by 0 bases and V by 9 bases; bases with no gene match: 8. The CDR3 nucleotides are TGTGCCAGCGGGGACAGGGGTCTTTCCTCTGGGGCCAACGTCCTGACTTTC. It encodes CASGDRGLSSGANVLTF.

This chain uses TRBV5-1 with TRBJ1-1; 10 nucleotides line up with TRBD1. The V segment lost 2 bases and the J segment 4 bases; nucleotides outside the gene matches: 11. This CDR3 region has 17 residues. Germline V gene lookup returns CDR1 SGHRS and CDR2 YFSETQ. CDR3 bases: TGCGCCAGCAGCTTTCGGGACAGGGGCTCCTCGAGCACTGAAGCTTTCTTT. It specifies CASSFRDRGSSSTEAFF.

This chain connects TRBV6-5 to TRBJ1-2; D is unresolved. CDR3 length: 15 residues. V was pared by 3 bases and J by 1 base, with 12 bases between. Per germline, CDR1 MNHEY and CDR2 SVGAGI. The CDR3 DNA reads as TGTGCCAGCAGTTATGCAGAAAACCTTAACTATGGCTACACCTTC. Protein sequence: CASSYAENLNYGYTF.

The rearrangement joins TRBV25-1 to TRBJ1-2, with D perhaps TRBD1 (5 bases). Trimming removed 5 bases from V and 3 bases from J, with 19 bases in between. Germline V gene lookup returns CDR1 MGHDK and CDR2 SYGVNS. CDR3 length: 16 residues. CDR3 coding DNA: TGTGCCAGCAGTCACCAGACCCTGGGGGGGGACTATGGCTACACCTTC. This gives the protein CASSHQTLGGDYGYTF.

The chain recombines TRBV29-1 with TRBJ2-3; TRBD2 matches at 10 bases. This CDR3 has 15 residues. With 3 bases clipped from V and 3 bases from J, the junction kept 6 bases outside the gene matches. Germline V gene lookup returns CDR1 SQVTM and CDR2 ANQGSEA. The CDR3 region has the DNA TGCAGCGTTGACGGGCTAGCGGGAGAAACAGATACGCAGTATTTT. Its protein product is CSVDGLAGETDTQYF.